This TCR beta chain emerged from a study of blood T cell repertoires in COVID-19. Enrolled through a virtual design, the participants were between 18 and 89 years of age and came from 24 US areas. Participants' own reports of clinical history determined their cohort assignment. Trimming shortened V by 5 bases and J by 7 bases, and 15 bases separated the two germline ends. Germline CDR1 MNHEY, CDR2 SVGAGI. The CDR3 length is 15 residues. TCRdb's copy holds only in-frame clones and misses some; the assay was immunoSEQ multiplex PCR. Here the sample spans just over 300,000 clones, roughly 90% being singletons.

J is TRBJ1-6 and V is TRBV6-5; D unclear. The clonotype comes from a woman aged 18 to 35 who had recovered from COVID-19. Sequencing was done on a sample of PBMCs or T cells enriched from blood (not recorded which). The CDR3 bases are TGTGCCAGCAGTCCACTGGGGAGCTCCAATTCACCCCTCCACTTT. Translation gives CASSPLGSSNSPLHF.